A single sample gave rise to the 6 T cell receptor beta chains below, sequenced in a study of T cell responses to AZD1222 COVID-19 vaccine. Here immunoSEQ multiplex PCR was the method, and the copy in TCRdb shows in-frame clones only, minus some. The sample contains 140,000 to 150,000 clones, about 93% of which appear only once. Sequenced here: peripheral blood, sampled on day 0 of AZD1222 vaccination. These TCRs come from an adult in good health.

This chain uses TRBV7-8 with TRBJ2-2; weak D call: TRBD2 (6 bases). This CDR3 is 14 amino acids long. Germline CDR1 reads SGHVS; CDR2 reads FQNEAQ. V dropped 4 bases and J dropped 5 bases, with 11 bases sitting between them. The CDR3 loop is CASSSPGRTGELFF. For the CDR3, the DNA is TGTGCCAGCAGCTCTCCGGGGAGGACCGGGGAGCTGTTTTTT.

A remark on this clone: Other DNA sequences in the same sample also yield this CDR3. The chain joins TRBV5-1 to TRBJ1-6; D unclear. V shed 1 base and J shed 1 base, with 3 bases lying between them. The CDR3 extends over 14 amino acids. CDR1 and CDR2 (germline): SGHRS, YFSETQ. CDR3 nucleotide sequence: TGCGCCAGCAGCTTGAGTTCCTATAATTCACCCCTCCACTTT. Encoded protein: CASSLSSYNSPLHF.

This clone was found once. DNA for the CDR3: TGTGCCATCAAAGGGACTAGCGGGTTTGGCAATGAGCAGTTCTTC. This sequence encodes CAIKGTSGFGNEQFF. V usage is TRBV10-3 and J usage is TRBJ2-1, with 12 bases matching TRBD2. The CDR3 totals 15 residues. The germline gives CDR1 ENHRY, CDR2 SYGVKD. Trimming cost V 7 bases and J 6 bases; bases outside gene matches: 7.

The gene calls are TRBV7-9 and TRBJ1-6; the match to TRBD1 covers 7 bases. Germline V gene lookup returns CDR1 SEHNR and CDR2 FQNEAQ (reference sequence). J lost 8 bases, V lost 0 bases, and 10 bases had no gene match. This CDR3 is built from 17 residues. The CDR3: CASSLAVATGRYSPLHF. The DNA for the CDR3 is TGTGCCAGCAGCTTAGCGGTGGCGACAGGGCGATATTCACCCCTCCACTTT.

This clone was recorded once. CDR3 in amino acids: CASSSGLTNYEQYF. For the CDR3, the DNA is TGTGCCAGCAGCTCGGGACTAACGAATTACGAGCAGTACTTC. This chain uses TRBV7-8 with TRBJ2-7; 7 nucleotides match TRBD2. V gave up 4 bases and J gave up 4 bases; unmatched junction bases: 7. Germline V lookup: CDR1 SGHVS, CDR2 FQNEAQ. This CDR3 is built from 14 residues.

The chain links TRBV7-8 to TRBJ1-2; D is possibly TRBD1 (6 bases). The CDR3 runs to 13 residues. Trimming stripped 5 bases from V and 8 bases from J, with 15 bases between. Germline CDR1 is SGHVS and CDR2 is FQNEAQ. This CDR3 reads CASSIHRVGGYTF. CDR3 DNA sequence: TGTGCCAGCAGCATCCACAGGGTAGGGGGCTACACCTTC.